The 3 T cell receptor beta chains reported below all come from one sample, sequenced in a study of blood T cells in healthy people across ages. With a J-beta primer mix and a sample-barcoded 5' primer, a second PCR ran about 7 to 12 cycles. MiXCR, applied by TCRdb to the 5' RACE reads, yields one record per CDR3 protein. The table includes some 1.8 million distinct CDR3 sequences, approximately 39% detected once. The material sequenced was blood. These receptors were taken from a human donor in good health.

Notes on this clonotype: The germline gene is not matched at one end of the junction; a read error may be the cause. In DNA, the CDR3 is TGTGCCAGCAGTGTTCCGGGACAGGGTTCCAATGAGCAGTGCTTC. Amino acids: CASSVPGQGSNEQCF. This rearrangement joins TRBV25-1 to TRBJ2-1; 9 positions match TRBD1. The CDR3 covers 15 residues. Looked up from germline, CDR1 is MGHDK and CDR2 is SYGVNS. Variable domain in full (rest from reference TRBV25-1 and TRBJ2-1): EADIYQTPRYLVIGTGKKITLECSQTMGHDKMYWYQQDPGMELHLIHYSYGVNSTEKGDLSSESTVSRIRTEHFPLTLESARPSHTSQYLCASSVPGQGSNEQCFGPGTRLTVL.

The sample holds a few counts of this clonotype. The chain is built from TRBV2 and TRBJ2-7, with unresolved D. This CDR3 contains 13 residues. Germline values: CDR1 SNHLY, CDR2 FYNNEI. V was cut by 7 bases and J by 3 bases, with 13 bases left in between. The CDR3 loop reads CASKSLHSYEQYF. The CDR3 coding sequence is TGTGCCAGCAAAAGTCTACATAGCTACGAGCAGTACTTC.

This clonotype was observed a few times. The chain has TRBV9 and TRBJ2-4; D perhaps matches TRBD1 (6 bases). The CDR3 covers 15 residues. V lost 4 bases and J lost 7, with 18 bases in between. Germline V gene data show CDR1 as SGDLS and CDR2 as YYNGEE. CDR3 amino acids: CASSSQIGGKNIQYF. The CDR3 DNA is TGTGCCAGCAGCTCCCAAATAGGGGGTAAGAACATTCAGTACTTC.